This T cell receptor beta chain appears in the sequencing data of a study of T cell repertoires in cytomegalovirus infection. TCRdb recomputed calls from the reads with MiXCR, one row per CDR3 protein. The sample carries fewer than 550,000 distinct CDR3 sequences, approximately 17% recorded once. There are many counts of this clonotype. Sequenced material: CD8+ T cells from PBMCs. This clonotype was obtained from a human donor in good health (CMV status not recorded). Some clones in this sample may be carry-over from other donors' samples.

The CDR3 bases are TGTGCCAGCAGTCCCACCTCCCGACAGCCCTCGCGGGCGGAGCAGTACTTC. It is translated as CASSPTSRQPSRAEQYF. The rearrangement joins TRBV27 to TRBJ2-7; D tentatively fits TRBD1 or TRBD2 (5 bases each). The CDR3 is 17 amino acids. Germline CDR1 is MNHEY and CDR2 is SMNVEV (reference sequence). Trimming pared 5 bases from V and 7 bases from J, leaving 27 bases between.